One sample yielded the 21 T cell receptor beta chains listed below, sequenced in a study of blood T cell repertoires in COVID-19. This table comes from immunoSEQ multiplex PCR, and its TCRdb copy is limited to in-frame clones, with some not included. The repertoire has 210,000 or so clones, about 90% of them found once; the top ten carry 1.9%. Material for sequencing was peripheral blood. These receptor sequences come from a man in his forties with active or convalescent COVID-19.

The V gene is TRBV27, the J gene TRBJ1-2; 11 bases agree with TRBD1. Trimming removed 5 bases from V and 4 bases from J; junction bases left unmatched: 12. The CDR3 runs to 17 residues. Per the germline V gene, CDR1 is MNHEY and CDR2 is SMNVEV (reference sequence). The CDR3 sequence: CASSADRGRGEGYGYTF. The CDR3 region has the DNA TGTGCCAGCAGTGCGGACAGGGGGCGCGGGGAGGGCTATGGCTACACCTTC.

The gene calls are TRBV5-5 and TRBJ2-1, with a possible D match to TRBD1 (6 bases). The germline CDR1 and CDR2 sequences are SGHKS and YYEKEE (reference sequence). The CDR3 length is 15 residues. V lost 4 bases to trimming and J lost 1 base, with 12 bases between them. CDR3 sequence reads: CASSPGAVSYNEQFF. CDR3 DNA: TGTGCCAGCAGCCCAGGGGCTGTGTCCTACAATGAGCAGTTCTTC.

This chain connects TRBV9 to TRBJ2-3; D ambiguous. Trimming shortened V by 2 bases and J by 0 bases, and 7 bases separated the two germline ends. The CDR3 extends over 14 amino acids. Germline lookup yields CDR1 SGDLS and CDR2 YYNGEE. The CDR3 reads CASSVSSSTDTQYF. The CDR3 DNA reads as TGTGCCAGCAGCGTTAGCTCGAGCACAGATACGCAGTATTTT.

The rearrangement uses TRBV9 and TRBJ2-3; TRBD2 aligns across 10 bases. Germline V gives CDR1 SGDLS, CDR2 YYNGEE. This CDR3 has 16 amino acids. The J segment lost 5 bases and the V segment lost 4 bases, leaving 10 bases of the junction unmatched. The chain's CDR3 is CASSPQRGGGVDTQYF. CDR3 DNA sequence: TGTGCCAGCAGCCCCCAGCGGGGGGGCGGAGTAGATACGCAGTATTTT.

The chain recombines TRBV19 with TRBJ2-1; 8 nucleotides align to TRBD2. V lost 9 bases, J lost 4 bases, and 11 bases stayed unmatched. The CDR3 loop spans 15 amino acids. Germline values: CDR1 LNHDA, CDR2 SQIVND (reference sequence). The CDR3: CASDTSGGEYNEQFF. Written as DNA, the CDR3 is TGTGCCAGCGACACGAGCGGGGGAGAGTACAATGAGCAGTTCTTC.

The CDR3 coding sequence is TGTGCTAGTGGTGTGGGACTTATAGGAGATACGCAGTATTTT. It yields the protein CASGVGLIGDTQYF. This sequence joins TRBV12-5 and TRBJ2-3; D is possibly TRBD2 (6 bases). Trimming stripped 5 bases from V and 5 bases from J, with 14 bases between. The CDR3 extends over 14 amino acids. Germline loops: CDR1 LGHNT, CDR2 FRNRAP.

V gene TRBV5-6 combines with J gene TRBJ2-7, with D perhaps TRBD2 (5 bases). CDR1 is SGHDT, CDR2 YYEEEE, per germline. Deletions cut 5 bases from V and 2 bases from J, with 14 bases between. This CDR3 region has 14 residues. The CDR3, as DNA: TGTGCCAGCAGTGCGGGCCCCGGCGCCTACGAGCAGTACTTC. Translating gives CASSAGPGAYEQYF.

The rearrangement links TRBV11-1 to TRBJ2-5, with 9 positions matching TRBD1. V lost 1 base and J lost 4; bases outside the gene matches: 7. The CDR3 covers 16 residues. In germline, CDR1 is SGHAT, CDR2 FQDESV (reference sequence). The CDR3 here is CASSLVIGTGSETQYF. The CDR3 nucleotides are TGTGCCAGCAGCTTAGTTATCGGGACAGGGTCAGAGACCCAGTACTTC.

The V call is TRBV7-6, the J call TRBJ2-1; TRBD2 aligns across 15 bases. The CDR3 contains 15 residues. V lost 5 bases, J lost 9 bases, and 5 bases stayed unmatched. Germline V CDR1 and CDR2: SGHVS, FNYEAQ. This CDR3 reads CASSPWTSGGGEQFF. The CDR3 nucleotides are TGTGCCAGCAGCCCATGGACTAGCGGGGGGGGTGAGCAGTTCTTC.

As DNA, the CDR3 is TGCGCCAGCAGCCCCGATTCTAGTAATGAAAAACTGTTTTTT. Its protein product is CASSPDSSNEKLFF. V gene TRBV4-1 combines with J gene TRBJ1-4; D gene uncertain. The V and J ends lost 4 bases and 4 bases respectively, with 10 bases between them. Germline V gives CDR1 MGHRA, CDR2 YSYEKL. The CDR3 spans 14 residues.

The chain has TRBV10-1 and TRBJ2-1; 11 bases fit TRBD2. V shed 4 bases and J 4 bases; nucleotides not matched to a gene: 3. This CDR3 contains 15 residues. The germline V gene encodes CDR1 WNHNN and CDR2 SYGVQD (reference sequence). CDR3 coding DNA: TGCGCCAGCAGTGCCGCTAGCGGGAGGTACAATGAGCAGTTCTTC. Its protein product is CASSAASGRYNEQFF.

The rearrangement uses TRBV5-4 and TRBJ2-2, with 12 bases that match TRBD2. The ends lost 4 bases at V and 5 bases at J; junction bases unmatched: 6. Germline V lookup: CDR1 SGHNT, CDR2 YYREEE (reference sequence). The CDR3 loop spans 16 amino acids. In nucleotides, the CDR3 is TGTGCCAGCAGCCTTGCTAGCGGGAGGGTTACCGGGGAGCTGTTTTTT. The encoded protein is CASSLASGRVTGELFF.

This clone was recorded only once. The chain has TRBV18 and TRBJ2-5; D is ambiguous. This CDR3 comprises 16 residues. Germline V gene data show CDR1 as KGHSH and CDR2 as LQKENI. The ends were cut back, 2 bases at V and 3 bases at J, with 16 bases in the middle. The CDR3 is CASSPSIYEREETQYF. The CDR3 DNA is TGTGCCAGCTCACCATCGATATATGAGCGTGAAGAGACCCAGTACTTC.

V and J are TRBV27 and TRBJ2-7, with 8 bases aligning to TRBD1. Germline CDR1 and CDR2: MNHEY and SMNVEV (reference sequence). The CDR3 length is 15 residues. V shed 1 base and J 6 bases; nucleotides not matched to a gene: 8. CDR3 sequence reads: CASSLYPIQGAEQYF. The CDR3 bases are TGTGCCAGCAGTTTATACCCCATCCAGGGGGCCGAGCAGTACTTC.

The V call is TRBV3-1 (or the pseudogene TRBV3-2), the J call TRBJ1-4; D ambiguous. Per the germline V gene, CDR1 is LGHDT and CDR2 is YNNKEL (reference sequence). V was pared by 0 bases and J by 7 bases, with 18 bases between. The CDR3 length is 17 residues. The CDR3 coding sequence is TGTGCCAGCAGCCAAGAATTTACTGTAGTGGGGAGTGAAAAACTGTTTTTT. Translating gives CASSQEFTVVGSEKLFF.

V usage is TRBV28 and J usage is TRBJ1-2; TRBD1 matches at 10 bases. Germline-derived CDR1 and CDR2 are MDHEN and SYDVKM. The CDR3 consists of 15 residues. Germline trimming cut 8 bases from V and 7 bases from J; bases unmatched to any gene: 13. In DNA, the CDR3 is TGTGCCAGCCTGACAGGGGGCACATCGTGGGGTGGCTACACCTTC. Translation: CASLTGGTSWGGYTF.

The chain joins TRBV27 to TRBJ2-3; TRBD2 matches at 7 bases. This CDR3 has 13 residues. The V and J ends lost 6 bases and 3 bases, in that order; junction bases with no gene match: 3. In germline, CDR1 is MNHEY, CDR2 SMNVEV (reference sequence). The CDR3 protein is CASRERETDTQYF. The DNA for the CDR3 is TGTGCCAGCAGGGAGCGGGAAACAGATACGCAGTATTTT.

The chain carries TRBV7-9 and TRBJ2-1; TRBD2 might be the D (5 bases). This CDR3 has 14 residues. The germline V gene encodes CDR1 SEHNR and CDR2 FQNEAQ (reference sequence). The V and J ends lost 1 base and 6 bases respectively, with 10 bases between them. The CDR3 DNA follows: TGTGCCAGCAGCTTAGGGGCGGAGGCCAATGAGCAGTTCTTC. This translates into CASSLGAEANEQFF.

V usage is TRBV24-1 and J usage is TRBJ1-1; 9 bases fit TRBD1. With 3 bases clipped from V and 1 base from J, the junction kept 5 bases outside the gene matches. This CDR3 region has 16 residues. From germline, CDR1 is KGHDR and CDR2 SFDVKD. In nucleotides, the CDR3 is TGTGCCACCAGTGATCGAACAGGGGGCCCGAACACTGAAGCTTTCTTT. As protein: CATSDRTGGPNTEAFF.

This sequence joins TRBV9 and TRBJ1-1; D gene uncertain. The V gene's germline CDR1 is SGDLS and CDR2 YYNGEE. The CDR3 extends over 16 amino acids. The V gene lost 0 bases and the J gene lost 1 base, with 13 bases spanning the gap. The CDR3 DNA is TGTGCCAGCAGCGTAGGAATCGGGGAGGGGAACACTGAAGCTTTCTTT. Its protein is CASSVGIGEGNTEAFF.

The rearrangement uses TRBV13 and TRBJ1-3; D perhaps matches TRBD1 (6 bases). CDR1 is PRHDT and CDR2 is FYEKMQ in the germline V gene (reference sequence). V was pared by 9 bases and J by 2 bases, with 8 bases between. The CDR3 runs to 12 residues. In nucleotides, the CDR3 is TGTGCCAGTGAGGGGGCTGGAAACACCATATATTTT. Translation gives CASEGAGNTIYF.